One sample yielded the 13 T cell receptor beta chains listed below, sequenced in a study of response to subunit inactivated influenza vaccine. One entry per CDR3 protein, called by TCRdb with MiXCR from the RT-PCR reads. The sample shows about 700,000 distinct CDR3 sequences, around 14% of them seen only once. The sample here was PBMCs from blood, taken roughly 12 days after vaccination. The receptors stem from a man between 45 and 60 years old who received an inactivated influenza vaccine.

A few counts support this clonotype. V gene TRBV6-6 combines with J gene TRBJ1-1; D is unresolved. V was shortened by 4 bases and J by 4 bases, with 10 bases between the two germline ends. The CDR3 runs to 13 residues. The germline V gene encodes CDR1 MNHNY and CDR2 SVGAGI (reference sequence). This chain's CDR3 is CASSSAGGTEAFF. CDR3 coding DNA: TGTGCCAGCAGTTCTGCGGGTGGCACTGAAGCTTTCTTT.

This clonotype was detected ten times or more. The chain employs TRBV7-6 and TRBJ2-7, with D perhaps being TRBD1 or TRBD2 (6 bases each). V was shortened by 5 bases and J by 3 bases, with 11 bases between the two germline ends. This CDR3 is 13 amino acids long. In germline, CDR1 is SGHVS, CDR2 FNYEAQ. The CDR3 nucleotides are TGTGCCAGCAGCCCGCGGGACAACTACGAGCAGTACTTC. It encodes CASSPRDNYEQYF.

This clonotype was seen a handful of times. The rearrangement uses TRBV27 and TRBJ1-1, with D hard to call. V was cut by 2 bases and J by 8 bases, with 12 bases left in between. The germline V gene has CDR1 MNHEY and CDR2 SMNVEV (reference sequence). This CDR3 has 13 amino acids. CDR3 region: CASSLIGRGEAFF. The CDR3 DNA follows: TGTGCCAGCAGTTTAATCGGACGGGGAGAAGCTTTCTTT.

The chain links TRBV20-1 to TRBJ1-2, with 7 bases aligning to TRBD1. The V gene end was trimmed by 2 bases and the J gene end by 3 bases; junction bases not matched to a gene: 6. The V gene's germline CDR1 is DFQATT and CDR2 SNEGSKA (reference sequence). This CDR3 region has 14 residues. CDR3 in DNA: TGCAGTGCTAGACCTCATACAGGGGACTATGGCTACACCTTC. It specifies CSARPHTGDYGYTF.

This rearrangement joins TRBV12-3 or TRBV12-4 to TRBJ2-5, with 8 bases lining up with TRBD2. CDR3 length: 16 residues. The V segment lost 3 bases and the J segment 4 bases; nucleotides outside the gene matches: 10. The CDR3, as DNA: TGTGCCAGCAGTTTGATTGGCGGGGGGCTAGCAGAGACCCAGTACTTC. The encoded protein is CASSLIGGGLAETQYF.

This clonotype was observed a few times. The chain carries TRBV12-3 or TRBV12-4 and TRBJ1-3, with no clear D. CDR3 length: 12 residues. Trimming pared 6 bases from V and 7 bases from J, leaving 10 bases between. The chain's CDR3 is CASRGLFNTIYF. CDR3 bases: TGTGCCAGCAGGGGCCTGTTCAACACCATATATTTT.

This clonotype has a handful of counts. The chain has TRBV20-1 and TRBJ2-7, with TRBD2 identical over 9 bases. This CDR3 contains 13 residues. Looked up from germline, CDR1 is DFQATT and CDR2 is SNEGSKA (reference sequence). The trim removed 5 bases at V and 3 bases at J, leaving 5 bases unmatched. CDR3 in amino acids: CSARSGRGYEQYF. CDR3 coding DNA: TGCAGTGCTCGTAGCGGGAGAGGCTACGAGCAGTACTTC.

The chain couples TRBV6-2 or TRBV6-3 to TRBJ2-4; D gene uncertain. Germline V gene data show CDR1 as MNHEY and CDR2 as SVGEGT. The CDR3 is made up of 14 amino acids. The V end lost 5 bases, the J end lost 0 bases, and 8 bases lay between the germline ends. DNA of the CDR3: TGTGCCAGCAGTGCCTCTCTAGCCAAAAACATTCAGTACTTC. Protein: CASSASLAKNIQYF.

This clonotype has ten or more counts. The rearrangement uses TRBV29-1 and TRBJ2-4; the match to TRBD2 covers 7 bases. Trimming at V came to 5 bases and at J to 8 bases, leaving 6 bases not matched to a gene. Germline V lookup: CDR1 SQVTM, CDR2 ANQGSEA. The CDR3 contains 12 residues. Written as DNA, the CDR3 is TGCAGCGTTTATTGGGGGGGGGACATTCAGTACTTC. Translated: CSVYWGGDIQYF.

The table lists this clonotype with many counts. V and J are TRBV12-3 or TRBV12-4 and TRBJ2-1, with a weak D call TRBD2 (5 bases). The V and J ends lost 3 bases and 0 bases respectively, with 15 bases between them. There are 17 residues in the CDR3. For the CDR3, the DNA is TGTGCCAGCAGTTTTCGTGGTAGCGCCAGCTCCTACAATGAGCAGTTCTTC. Protein sequence: CASSFRGSASSYNEQFF.

The chain is built from TRBV6-1 and TRBJ1-5; 7 bases align to TRBD1. Trimming removed 6 bases from V and 3 bases from J; junction bases left unmatched: 11. This CDR3 is 16 amino acids long. Looked up from germline, CDR1 is MNHNS and CDR2 is SASEGT. The CDR3 bases are TGTGCCAGCAGCAAATCTCTCGGGACAGTCAATCAGCCCCAGCATTTT. Protein product: CASSKSLGTVNQPQHF.

This clonotype was counted only a few times. V gene TRBV6-6 combines with J gene TRBJ2-2, with D possibly TRBD2 on 5 matching bases. The CDR3 is 12 amino acids. The V gene's germline CDR1 is MNHNY and CDR2 SVGAGI (reference sequence). The V and J ends lost 2 bases and 8 bases respectively, with 6 bases between them. This CDR3 is CASSYPGGELFF. The CDR3 DNA follows: TGTGCCAGCAGTTACCCGGGGGGGGAGCTGTTTTTT.

This rearrangement joins TRBV7-9 to TRBJ2-2; D assignment may be TRBD1 or TRBD2 (5 bases each). Trimming pared 2 bases from V and 4 bases from J, leaving 11 bases between. The CDR3 has 15 amino acids. Per germline, CDR1 SEHNR and CDR2 FQNEAQ (reference sequence). CDR3: CASSLYGAGTGELFF. The DNA of the CDR3 is TGTGCCAGCAGCTTATACGGGGCTGGCACCGGGGAGCTGTTTTTT.